Shown below are 22 T cell receptor beta chains from a single sample sequenced in a study of beta chain features in type 1 diabetes (dated by TCRdb to about 2018). Library preparation employed the immunoSEQ multiplex PCR assay. The entire amount of isolated RNA was reverse transcribed using the High Capacity cDNA Reverse Transcription Kit, so the sequenced TCRB transcripts were expressed ones. TCRdb retrieved this table from immuneACCESS and kept in-frame rearrangements only. Not all clones are present; in checked studies, unresolved V genes account for under half, and no reason is known for the remainder. The sample yields about 230,000 clones; 9% to 10% were counted once. The leading ten clones occupy just under 0.035% of the sample. Sequencing used naive CD4+ T cells from blood. Sample cell subset or site, as interpreted from the label and publication: true naive CD4+ T cells. These receptors all come from a woman younger than 35 in good health.

This clone has a handful of counts. The chain has TRBV5-1 and TRBJ1-1; 7 bases align to TRBD1. Trimming cost V 0 bases and J 2 bases; bases outside gene matches: 4. This CDR3 spans 15 amino acids. Germline V gene data show CDR1 as SGHRS and CDR2 as YFSETQ. This CDR3 reads CASSLEGAGNTEAFF. CDR3 DNA: TGCGCCAGCAGCTTGGAGGGGGCCGGAAACACTGAAGCTTTCTTT. Full variable domain (outside the CDR3, taken from reference TRBV5-1 and TRBJ1-1): KAGVTQTPRYLIKTRGQQVTLSCSPISGHRSVSWYQQTPGQGLQFLFEYFSETQRNKGNFPGRFSGRQFSNSRSEMNVSTLELGDSALYLCASSLEGAGNTEAFFGQGTRLTVV.

As regards this clone: The sample has other DNA sequences that encode this CDR3 too. The CDR3 nucleotides read TGTGCCAGCAGCTTGGCAGGTTCCTACGAGCAGTACTTC. Encoded protein: CASSLAGSYEQYF. This chain joins TRBV11-2 and TRBJ2-7; no firm D call. Germline V gene sequence: CDR1 SGHAT, CDR2 FQNNGV. Trimming took off 3 bases at V and 1 base at J, with 7 bases between the two ends. This CDR3 spans 13 amino acids.

This clone turned up a few times. The chain recombines TRBV5-1 with TRBJ2-5, with TRBD1 matching over 8 bases. The V and J ends lost 4 bases and 4 bases, in that order; junction bases with no gene match: 9. Germline assignment: CDR1 SGHRS and CDR2 YFSETQ. The CDR3 spans 15 residues. The chain's CDR3 is CASSTLQQGGETQYF. CDR3 DNA sequence: TGCGCCAGCAGCACCCTCCAACAGGGGGGAGAGACCCAGTACTTC.

This chain joins TRBV5-1 and TRBJ2-3; no clear D gene. This CDR3 is 15 amino acids long. CDR1 and CDR2 (germline): SGHRS, YFSETQ. The V and J ends lost 0 bases and 2 bases respectively, with 10 bases between them. The CDR3 here is CASSLEARDTDTQYF. Here the CDR3 DNA reads TGCGCCAGCAGCTTGGAGGCTAGAGACACAGATACGCAGTATTTT.

This clone was recorded a few times. The chain joins TRBV4-1 to TRBJ2-2, with 9 bases matching TRBD2. Germline V gene data show CDR1 as MGHRA and CDR2 as YSYEKL. V gave up 4 bases and J gave up 7 bases; unmatched junction bases: 7. The CDR3 is 15 amino acids. CDR3 in amino acids: CASSPQRGAGGELFF. In DNA form, the CDR3 reads TGCGCCAGCAGCCCCCAGCGGGGGGCTGGCGGGGAGCTGTTTTTT.

The gene calls are TRBV9 and TRBJ2-7; 9 bases match TRBD1. Germline V gene lookup returns CDR1 SGDLS and CDR2 YYNGEE. J gave up 3 bases and V 0 bases, and 10 bases lay outside the gene matches. The CDR3 runs 17 residues. The CDR3 nucleotides read TGTGCCAGCAGCGTAGAAAGGGGGACAGGGCAAATCTACGAGCAGTACTTC. This gives the protein CASSVERGTGQIYEQYF.

This clone was picked up a small number of times. The CDR3 DNA sequence: TGTGCCAGCAGCTCATCGGACAGATTCTACGAGCAGTACTTC. It yields the protein CASSSSDRFYEQYF. This chain links TRBV5-6 with TRBJ2-7, with a possible D match to TRBD1 (6 bases). Germline V gives CDR1 SGHDT, CDR2 YYEEEE. The V gene lost 3 bases and the J gene lost 3 bases, with 13 bases spanning the gap. The CDR3 loop spans 14 amino acids.

V usage is TRBV27 and J usage is TRBJ2-5; no reliable D call. Germline assignment: CDR1 MNHEY and CDR2 SMNVEV (reference sequence). The germline V and J ends were trimmed by 4 bases and 1 base, with 13 bases remaining between them. This CDR3 has 15 amino acids. CDR3 DNA: TGTGCCAGCAGTTGGCGCGGAGTCTCCCAAGAGACCCAGTACTTC. This codes for CASSWRGVSQETQYF.

This chain connects TRBV7-2 to TRBJ2-5; possibly TRBD2 for D (5 bases). This CDR3 comprises 12 residues. From germline, CDR1 is SGHTA and CDR2 FQGNSA. V lost 5 bases and J 7 bases, leaving 11 bases between the germline ends. CDR3 nucleotide sequence: TGTGCCAGCAGCCAGACCGAGGGGACCCAGTACTTC. Its protein is CASSQTEGTQYF. The variable domain in full, completed from reference TRBV7-2 and TRBJ2-5, reads GAGVSQSPSNKVTEKGKDVELRCDPISGHTALYWYRQSLGQGLEFLIYFQGNSAPDKSGLPSDRFSAERTGGSVSTLTIQRTQQEDSAVYLCASSQTEGTQYFGPGTRLLVL.

The chain recombines TRBV5-1 with TRBJ1-2, with 8 bases aligning to TRBD1. CDR1 and CDR2 (germline): SGHRS, YFSETQ. V was pared by 0 bases and J by 4 bases, with 8 bases of the junction left unmatched. CDR3 length equals 16 residues. The CDR3 coding sequence is TGCGCCAGCAGCTTGGGTTCGGGGACAGGATTCTATGGCTACACCTTC. Its protein is CASSLGSGTGFYGYTF.

This clone was detected a few times. The chain uses TRBV6-1 and TRBJ2-7, with a possible D match to TRBD1 (6 bases). Germline lookup yields CDR1 MNHNS and CDR2 SASEGT. This CDR3 spans 13 amino acids. V was cut by 6 bases and J by 2 bases, with 11 bases left in between. CDR3 DNA sequence: TGTGCCAGCAGGACCGGACAGACCTACGAGCAGTACTTC. Its protein product is CASRTGQTYEQYF.

The genes are TRBV6-1 and TRBJ2-1; the D gene is possibly TRBD2 (6 bases). Trimming cost V 4 bases and J 7 bases, with 14 bases left between them. Germline CDR1 reads MNHNS; CDR2 reads SASEGT. This CDR3 has 14 residues. The CDR3 here is CASSGTTNLNEQFF. The CDR3, as DNA: TGTGCCAGCAGTGGGACTACCAACCTTAATGAGCAGTTCTTC.

The V gene is TRBV10-3, the J gene TRBJ1-1; D not resolved. V was clipped by 5 bases and J by 1 base, with 8 bases between them. CDR3 length: 13 amino acids. Germline CDR1 ENHRY, CDR2 SYGVKD. CDR3 sequence reads: CAISPGSNTEAFF. The CDR3 DNA reads TGTGCCATCAGTCCCGGGTCGAACACTGAAGCTTTCTTT.

This clone was detected a few times. The chain has TRBV5-3 and TRBJ2-1; possibly TRBD1 for D (5 bases). TRBV5-3 is classed as an ORF, of uncertain function. The CDR3 contains 13 residues. Trimming stripped 0 bases from V and 8 bases from J, with 9 bases between. CDR3 loop: CARSLDVRDEQFF. CDR3 bases: TGTGCCAGAAGCTTGGATGTCAGGGATGAGCAGTTCTTC.

This chain links TRBV2 with TRBJ2-7, with 11 bases lining up with TRBD2. Per the germline V gene, CDR1 is SNHLY and CDR2 is FYNNEI. Trimming took 6 bases from V and 6 from J; bases not matched to a gene: 4. The CDR3 covers 13 residues. CDR3 loop: CASRVTSGIEQYF. The DNA for the CDR3 is TGTGCCAGCAGGGTGACTAGCGGGATCGAGCAGTACTTC.

This clone was counted between two and nine times. The V call is TRBV7-3, the J call TRBJ2-7; 13 positions agree with TRBD2. The CDR3 has 16 residues. After removal of 2 bases from V and 3 bases from J, the junction contained 4 bases not matched to a gene. Germline lookup yields CDR1 SGHTA and CDR2 FQGTGA. The CDR3 DNA reads TGTGCCAGCAGCTTATGGGGGACTAGCGGGGTCTACGAGCAGTACTTC. Translation gives CASSLWGTSGVYEQYF.

In this sample, this clone turned up many times. The rearrangement uses TRBV30 and TRBJ2-7, with 7 bases that match TRBD1. The J segment lost 6 bases and the V segment lost 2 bases, leaving 7 bases of the junction unmatched. Germline loops: CDR1 GTSNPN, CDR2 SVGIG (reference sequence). This CDR3 comprises 13 residues. This chain's CDR3 is CAWSSDRAAEQYF. CDR3 DNA: TGTGCCTGGAGTTCCGACAGGGCGGCCGAGCAGTACTTC. The full variable domain, in which reference TRBV30 and TRBJ2-7 provide the parts outside the CDR3, is SQTIHQWPATLVQPVGSPLSLECTVEGTSNPNLYWYRQAAGRGLQLLFYSVGIGQISSEVPQNLSASRPQDRQFILSSKKLLLSDSGFYLCAWSSDRAAEQYFGPGTRLTVT.

This clone was counted a few times. The gene calls are TRBV30 and TRBJ2-1; the match to TRBD2 covers 9 bases. The CDR3 totals 15 residues. Germline trimming cut 3 bases from V and 4 bases from J; bases unmatched to any gene: 7. Germline V gene lookup returns CDR1 GTSNPN and CDR2 SVGIG (reference sequence). In DNA, the CDR3 is TGTGCCTGGAGCGGCGGGAGGGATTTTTACAATGAGCAGTTCTTC. Translating gives CAWSGGRDFYNEQFF.

V usage is TRBV6-1 and J usage is TRBJ1-5, with TRBD1 matching over 10 bases. V gave up 3 bases and J gave up 6 bases; unmatched junction bases: 5. The CDR3 has 15 amino acids. Germline lookup yields CDR1 MNHNS and CDR2 SASEGT. The CDR3 sequence: CASSERTGGSQPQHF. CDR3 DNA sequence: TGTGCCAGCAGTGAGAGGACAGGGGGAAGTCAGCCCCAGCATTTT.

The chain couples TRBV7-8 to TRBJ1-5, with D tentatively TRBD1 (5 bases). Germline CDR1 and CDR2: SGHVS and FQNEAQ. Trimming shortened V by 4 bases and J by 4 bases, and 8 bases separated the two germline ends. This CDR3 has 13 residues. CDR3 bases: TGTGCCAGCAGCTCTGACAGAAATCAGCCCCAGCATTTT. Its protein is CASSSDRNQPQHF.

This clone was found many times. The chain couples TRBV9 to TRBJ2-1; D perhaps matches TRBD2 (5 bases). Between the trimmed V and J ends, which lost 3 bases and 10 bases, there was a span of 20 bases. CDR3 size: 15 residues. The V gene's germline CDR1 is SGDLS and CDR2 YYNGEE. CDR3 sequence (DNA): TGTGCCAGCAGCGCACAAATCCAACTAGACGTGGAGCAGTTCTTC. This encodes CASSAQIQLDVEQFF.

This clone has ten or more counts. The chain couples TRBV19 to TRBJ2-1, with D unclear. The CDR3 has 13 amino acids. Germline CDR1 reads LNHDA; CDR2 reads SQIVND (reference sequence). The V and J ends lost 3 bases and 5 bases respectively, with 8 bases between them. The CDR3 region is CASSIWLDNEQFF. CDR3 DNA sequence: TGTGCCAGTAGTATTTGGCTCGACAATGAGCAGTTCTTC.